The 13 T cell receptor beta chains below all came from one sample that was sequenced in a study of blood T cell repertoires in COVID-19. Produced via immunoSEQ multiplex PCR; TCRdb's table is partial and in-frame only. In the table there are 390,000 or so clones, roughly 86% of which are singletons. The sample consisted of peripheral blood. The receptors shown here come from a woman in her twenties or thirties with COVID-19, enrolled during active disease.

In nucleotides, the CDR3 is TGCGCCAGCAGCCCCGGCTCCTACAATGAGCAGTTCTTC. Protein sequence: CASSPGSYNEQFF. V and J are TRBV5-1 and TRBJ2-1, with unresolved D. V shed 4 bases and J shed 0 bases, with 5 bases lying between them. The CDR3 is 13 residues long. CDR1 and CDR2 from the germline V gene are SGHRS and YFSETQ.

This chain connects TRBV2 to TRBJ2-7, with unresolved D. The germline CDR1 and CDR2 sequences are SNHLY and FYNNEI. This CDR3 is 14 amino acids long. The V and J ends lost 3 bases and 5 bases respectively, with 14 bases between them. CDR3 sequence (DNA): TGTGCCAGCAGTGAGTTATACAGTGAACACGAGCAGTACTTC. This codes for CASSELYSEHEQYF.

This clone was recorded a few times. The chain is built from TRBV5-6 and TRBJ1-1; D remains ambiguous. The germline CDR1 and CDR2 sequences are SGHDT and YYEEEE. V was pared by 4 bases and J by 1 base, with 14 bases between. This CDR3 contains 15 residues. CDR3 sequence reads: CASSQRTGGNTEAFF. The CDR3 coding sequence is TGTGCCAGCAGCCAGAGGACGGGAGGGAACACTGAAGCTTTCTTT.

The chain combines TRBV9 with TRBJ2-2; a weak D match, TRBD2 (5 bases). V was cut by 0 bases and J by 3 bases, with 12 bases left in between. The germline CDR1 and CDR2 sequences are SGDLS and YYNGEE. This CDR3 is built from 16 residues. CDR3 DNA sequence: TGTGCCAGCAGCGTAGACCCAGCGGATTACACCGGGGAGCTGTTTTTT. Translating it yields CASSVDPADYTGELFF.

The V and J genes are TRBV5-1 and TRBJ1-1, with TRBD1 matching 8 bases. This CDR3 comprises 14 residues. Germline-derived CDR1 and CDR2 are SGHRS and YFSETQ. V shed 1 base, J shed 6 bases, and the junction held 5 bases outside the gene matches. CDR3: CASSLTGGGSEAFF. CDR3 nucleotides: TGCGCCAGCAGCTTGACAGGGGGAGGCTCTGAAGCTTTCTTT.

The chain couples TRBV29-1 to TRBJ1-1, with 9 bases fitting TRBD1. The junction had 8 bases not matched to a gene; V was cut back by 2 bases and J by 10 bases. CDR1 is SQVTM and CDR2 is ANQGSEA in the germline V gene. CDR3 size: 13 residues. Here the CDR3 DNA reads TGCAGCGTTGAAATGGGACAGGGATATGGAGCTTTCTTT. It encodes CSVEMGQGYGAFF.

This chain links TRBV30 with TRBJ2-1, with D unclear. Germline assignment: CDR1 GTSNPN and CDR2 SVGIG (reference sequence). The V end was cut by 0 bases, the J end by 8 bases, with 5 bases between. The CDR3 is 11 amino acids. The CDR3 reads CAWSVLDEQFF. In DNA, the CDR3 is TGTGCCTGGAGTGTTCTCGATGAGCAGTTCTTC.

V is TRBV6-5 and J is TRBJ1-2; 8 positions agree with TRBD1. Per germline, CDR1 MNHEY and CDR2 SVGAGI. Losses at the gene ends were 0 bases for V and 9 bases for J; bases not matched to a gene: 9. CDR3 size: 15 residues. CDR3 nucleotides: TGTGCCAGCAGTTACTCACCAGGGGGCGAGTTGAGCTACACCTTC. Its translation is CASSYSPGGELSYTF.

The chain combines TRBV6-2 or TRBV6-3 with TRBJ1-2; no reliable D call. The germline V and J ends were trimmed by 0 bases and 2 bases, with 7 bases remaining between them. Germline V gives CDR1 MNHEY, CDR2 SVGEGT. The CDR3 is 14 residues long. DNA for the CDR3: TGTGCCAGCAGTTACTCCCGAGGAAACTATGGCTACACCTTC. This translates into CASSYSRGNYGYTF.

The genes are TRBV18 and TRBJ1-2, with a tentative D call TRBD1 (5 bases). CDR1 and CDR2 (germline): KGHSH, LQKENI. This CDR3 has 13 residues. Trimming cost V 3 bases and J 3 bases, with 8 bases left between them. The CDR3 is CASSPDSYYGYTF. DNA for the CDR3: TGTGCCAGCTCACCCGACAGCTACTATGGCTACACCTTC.

V gene TRBV7-3 combines with J gene TRBJ2-1; possible D gene TRBD1, 6 bases. Germline assignment: CDR1 SGHTA and CDR2 FQGTGA. With 5 bases removed from V and 7 bases from J, the gap between germline ends came to 18 bases. This CDR3 has 15 residues. The chain's CDR3 is CASSPNGGPSNEQFF. The CDR3 DNA sequence: TGTGCCAGCAGCCCAAATGGGGGCCCCAGTAATGAGCAGTTCTTC.

This clone came up a few times. This chain links TRBV6-5 with TRBJ1-6; D possibly corresponds to TRBD1 (6 bases). Trimming removed 6 bases at V and 10 bases at J, with 16 bases between. Germline V lookup: CDR1 MNHEY, CDR2 SVGAGI. The CDR3 is 14 amino acids. The CDR3 DNA reads TGTGCCAGCAGGGTCCCAGGGGAAGAATCACCCCTCCACTTT. Amino acids: CASRVPGEESPLHF.

This chain joins TRBV29-1 and TRBJ2-4, with D tentatively TRBD2 (6 bases). The V gene's germline CDR1 is SQVTM and CDR2 ANQGSEA. V was pared by 8 bases and J by 1 base, with 18 bases between. This CDR3 has 15 residues. CDR3 DNA sequence: TGCAGCCCGGAGAGGAGGGGAGGCGCCAAAAACATTCAGTACTTC. Translated: CSPERRGGAKNIQYF.